Listed below are T cell receptor beta chains from one sample, sequenced in a study of cytomegalovirus exposure and HLA in healthy donors. Some clones are missing from TCRdb's copy, which holds only in-frame ones; the method was immunoSEQ multiplex PCR. The sample carries about 140,000 clones, 60% to 85% recorded once. Material: PBMCs. These receptors were taken from a man aged 40-55 years in good health and CMV-seronegative. The conserved cysteine and the conserved F or W are not part of the CDR3 here. The D gene is left open where the match is weak.

TRBJ2-7 | TRBV28 | TRBD2 | ASLSGTFSYEQY
TRBJ2-7 | TRBV7-9 | NA | ASSSSGVYEQY
TRBJ2-3 | TRBV6-5 | NA | ASQFGGTQY
TRBJ1-1 | TRBV7-2 | NA | ASSRTDAAF
TRBJ1-4 | TRBV5-1 | NA | ASSYSTGFEEKLF
TRBJ2-2 | TRBV5-1 | TRBD1 | ASSFTGGDITGELF
TRBJ2-3 | TRBV7-9 | TRBD2 | ASSLVTSGRNLDTQY
TRBJ2-7 | TRBV7-9 | TRBD2 | ASSRTSGAYEQY
TRBJ1-6 | TRBV28 | TRBD1 | ASSTGQGQLGPNSPLH
TRBJ1-1 | TRBV6-1 | NA | ASRGQMNTEAF
TRBJ2-5 | TRBV10-3 | TRBD2 | AISEQGLAGGVLETQY
TRBJ2-3 | TRBV27 | TRBD2 | ASSSWTSGGDTDTQY
TRBJ2-2 | TRBV11-2 | NA | ASSLAFMAPNTGELF
TRBJ2-7 | TRBV28 | NA | ASSSPSSPSSYEQY
TRBJ1-2 | TRBV7-9 | NA | ASSLGPGLDKGYT